This record covers a single TCR beta chain. Antigen: not known. The sample is drawn from a study of cytomegalovirus exposure and HLA in healthy donors. PCR amplification relied on 60 Vbeta primers (plus 13 Jbeta primers). Assay: immunoSEQ multiplex PCR; the TCRdb copy retains only in-frame clones and omits some. Counted here are fewer than 200,000 clones, 65% to 90% occurring once; the ten biggest clones make up approximately 12%. Study outcomes and limitations: The study listed approximately 170 cytomegalovirus-associated TCR beta chains. Fewer N-insertions than the approximately 700-donor mean were reportedly shown by an Asian-associated ancestry cluster in a later analysis.

The receptor was isolated from a man aged 50-59 years in good health and CMV-seropositive. The sequencing input was PBMCs.

The CDR3 DNA follows: TGTGCCAGCAGTGACTGGGGGACATCCCCTGAGCAGTTCTTC. Translating it yields CASSDWGTSPEQFF. The chain combines TRBV6-4 with TRBJ2-1; D is perhaps TRBD1 (6 bases). Trimming took off 1 base at V and 9 bases at J, with 13 bases between the two ends. Germline V gene sequence: CDR1 MRHNA, CDR2 SNTAGT. The CDR3 is 14 residues long.